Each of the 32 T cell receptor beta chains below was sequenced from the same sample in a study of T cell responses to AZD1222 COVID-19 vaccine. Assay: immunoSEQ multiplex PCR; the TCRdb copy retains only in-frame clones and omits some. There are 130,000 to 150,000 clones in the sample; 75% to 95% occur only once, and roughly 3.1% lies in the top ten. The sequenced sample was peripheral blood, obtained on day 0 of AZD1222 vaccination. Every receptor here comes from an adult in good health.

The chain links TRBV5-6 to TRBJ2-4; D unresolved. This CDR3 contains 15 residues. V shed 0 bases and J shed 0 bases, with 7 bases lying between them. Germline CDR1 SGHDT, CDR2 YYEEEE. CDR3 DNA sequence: TGTGCCAGCAGCTTGGTGCCCCTAGCCAAAAACATTCAGTACTTC. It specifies CASSLVPLAKNIQYF. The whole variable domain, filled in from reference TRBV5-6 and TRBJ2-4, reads DAGVTQSPTHLIKTRGQQVTLRCSPKSGHDTVSWYQQALGQGPQFIFQYYEEEERQRGNFPDRFSGHQFPNYSSELNVNALLLGDSALYLCASSLVPLAKNIQYFGAGTRLSVL.

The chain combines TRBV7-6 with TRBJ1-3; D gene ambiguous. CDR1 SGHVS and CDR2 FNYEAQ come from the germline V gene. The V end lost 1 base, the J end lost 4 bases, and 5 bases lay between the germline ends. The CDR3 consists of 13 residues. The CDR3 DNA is TGTGCCAGCAGCTTAGGCGCGGGAAACACCATATATTTT. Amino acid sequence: CASSLGAGNTIYF.

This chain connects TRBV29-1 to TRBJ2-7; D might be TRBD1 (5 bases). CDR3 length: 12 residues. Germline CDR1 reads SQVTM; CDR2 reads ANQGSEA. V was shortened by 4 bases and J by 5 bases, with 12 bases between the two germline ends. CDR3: CSVGPGHNEQYF. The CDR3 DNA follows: TGCAGCGTTGGCCCAGGACATAACGAGCAGTACTTC.

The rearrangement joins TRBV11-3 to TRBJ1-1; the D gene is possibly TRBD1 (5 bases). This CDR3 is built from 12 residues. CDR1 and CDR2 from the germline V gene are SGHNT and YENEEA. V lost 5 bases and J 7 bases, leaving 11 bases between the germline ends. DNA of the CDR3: TGTGCCAGCAGCCCCCTTGACAGTGAAGCTTTCTTT. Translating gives CASSPLDSEAFF.

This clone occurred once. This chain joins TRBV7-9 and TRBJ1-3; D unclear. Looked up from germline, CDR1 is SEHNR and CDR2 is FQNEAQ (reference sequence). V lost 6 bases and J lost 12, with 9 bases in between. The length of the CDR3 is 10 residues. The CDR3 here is CASSYGDIYF. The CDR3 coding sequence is TGTGCCAGCAGTTATGGTGACATATATTTT.

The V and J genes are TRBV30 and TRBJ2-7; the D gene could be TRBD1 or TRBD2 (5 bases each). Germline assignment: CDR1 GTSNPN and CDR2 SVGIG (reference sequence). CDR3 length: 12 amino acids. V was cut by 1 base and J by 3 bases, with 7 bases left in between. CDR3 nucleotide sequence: TGTGCCTGGAGTGGGGGGAACTACGAGCAGTACTTC. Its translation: CAWSGGNYEQYF.

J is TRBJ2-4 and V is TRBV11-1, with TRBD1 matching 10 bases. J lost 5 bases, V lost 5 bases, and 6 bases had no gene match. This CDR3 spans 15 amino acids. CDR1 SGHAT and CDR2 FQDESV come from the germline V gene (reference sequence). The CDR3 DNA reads TGTGCCAGCAGCACTTCCGGGACAGGGGAAAACATTCAGTACTTC. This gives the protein CASSTSGTGENIQYF.

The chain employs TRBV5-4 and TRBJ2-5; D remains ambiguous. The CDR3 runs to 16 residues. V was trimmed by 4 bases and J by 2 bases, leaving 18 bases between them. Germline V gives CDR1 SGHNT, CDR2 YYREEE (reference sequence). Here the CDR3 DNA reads TGTGCCAGCAGCCCCCAACCGGGCGACCTACAAGAGACCCAGTACTTC. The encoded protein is CASSPQPGDLQETQYF. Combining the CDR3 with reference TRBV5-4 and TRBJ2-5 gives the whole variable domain ETGVTQSPTHLIKTRGQQVTLRCSSQSGHNTVSWYQQALGQGPQFIFQYYREEENGRGNFPPRFSGLQFPNYSSELNVNALELDDSALYLCASSPQPGDLQETQYFGPGTRLLVL.

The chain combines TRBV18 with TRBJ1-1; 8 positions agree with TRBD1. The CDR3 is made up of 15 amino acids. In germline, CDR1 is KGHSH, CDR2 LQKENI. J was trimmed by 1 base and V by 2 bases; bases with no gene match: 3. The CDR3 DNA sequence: TGTGCCAGCTCACCATGGACAGGGCCGAACACTGAAGCTTTCTTT. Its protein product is CASSPWTGPNTEAFF.

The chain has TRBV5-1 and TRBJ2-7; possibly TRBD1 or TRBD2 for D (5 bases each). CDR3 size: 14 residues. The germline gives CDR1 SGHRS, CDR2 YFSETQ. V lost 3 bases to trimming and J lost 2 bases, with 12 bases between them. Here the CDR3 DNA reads TGCGCCAGCAGCTCCGGGGACGAAGCCTACGAGCAGTACTTC. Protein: CASSSGDEAYEQYF.

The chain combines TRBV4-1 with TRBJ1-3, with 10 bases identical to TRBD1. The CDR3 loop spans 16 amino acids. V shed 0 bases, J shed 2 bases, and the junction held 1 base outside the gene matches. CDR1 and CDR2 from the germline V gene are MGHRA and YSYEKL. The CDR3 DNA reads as TGCGCCAGCAGCCAAGATGGGACAGGGGCTGGAAACACCATATATTTT. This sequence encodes CASSQDGTGAGNTIYF.

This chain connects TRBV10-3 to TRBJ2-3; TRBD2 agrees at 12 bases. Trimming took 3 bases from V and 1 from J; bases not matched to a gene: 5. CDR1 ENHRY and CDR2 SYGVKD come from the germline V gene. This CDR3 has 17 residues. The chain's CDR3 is CAISDLRTSGGTDTQYF. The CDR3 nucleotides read TGTGCCATCAGTGACCTCCGGACTAGCGGGGGCACAGATACGCAGTATTTT.

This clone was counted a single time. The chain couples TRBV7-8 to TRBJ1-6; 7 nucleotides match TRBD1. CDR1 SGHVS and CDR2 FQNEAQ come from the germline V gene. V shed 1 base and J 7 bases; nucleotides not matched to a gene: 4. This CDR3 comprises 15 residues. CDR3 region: CASSLGQDRNSPLHF. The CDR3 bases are TGTGCCAGCAGCTTAGGACAGGACAGGAATTCACCCCTCCACTTT.

Here the CDR3 reads CASSPTARGTGELFF. CDR3 nucleotide sequence: TGTGCCAGCAGCCCCACCGCAAGGGGCACCGGGGAGCTGTTTTTT. V is TRBV3-1 (or the pseudogene TRBV3-2) and J is TRBJ2-2; maybe TRBD1 (5 bases). The ends were cut back, 4 bases at V and 4 bases at J, with 13 bases in the middle. Germline CDR1 is LGHDT and CDR2 is YNNKEL (reference sequence). CDR3 size: 15 residues.

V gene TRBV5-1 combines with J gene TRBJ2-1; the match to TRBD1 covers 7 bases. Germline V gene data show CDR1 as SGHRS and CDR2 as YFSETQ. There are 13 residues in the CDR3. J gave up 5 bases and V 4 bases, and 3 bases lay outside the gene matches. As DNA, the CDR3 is TGCGCCAGCAGCATGGACAGGAACAATGAGCAGTTCTTC. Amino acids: CASSMDRNNEQFF.

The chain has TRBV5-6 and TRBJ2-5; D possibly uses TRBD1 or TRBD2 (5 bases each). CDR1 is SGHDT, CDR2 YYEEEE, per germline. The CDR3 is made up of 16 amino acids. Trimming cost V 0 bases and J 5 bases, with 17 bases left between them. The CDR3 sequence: CASSLVVERGGETQYF. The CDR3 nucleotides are TGTGCCAGCAGCTTGGTGGTGGAACGGGGCGGGGAGACCCAGTACTTC. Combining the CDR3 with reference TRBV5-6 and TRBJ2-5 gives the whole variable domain DAGVTQSPTHLIKTRGQQVTLRCSPKSGHDTVSWYQQALGQGPQFIFQYYEEEERQRGNFPDRFSGHQFPNYSSELNVNALLLGDSALYLCASSLVVERGGETQYFGPGTRLLVL.

The CDR3 DNA is TGTGCCATTTTCGGCCCCTCTAACTATGGCTACACCTTC. Encoded protein: CAIFGPSNYGYTF. The chain couples TRBV10-3 to TRBJ1-2; D is uncertain. This CDR3 is 13 amino acids long. The germline V gene has CDR1 ENHRY and CDR2 SYGVKD. The V gene lost 9 bases and the J gene lost 0 bases, with 11 bases spanning the gap.

The chain's CDR3 is CASSPLPPWAFF. The CDR3, as DNA: TGTGCCAGCAGTCCTCTGCCCCCCTGGGCGTTCTTC. The chain joins TRBV27 to TRBJ2-1, with D hard to call. This CDR3 has 12 amino acids. Trimming shortened V by 5 bases and J by 15 bases, and 17 bases separated the two germline ends. The germline CDR1 and CDR2 sequences are MNHEY and SMNVEV (reference sequence).

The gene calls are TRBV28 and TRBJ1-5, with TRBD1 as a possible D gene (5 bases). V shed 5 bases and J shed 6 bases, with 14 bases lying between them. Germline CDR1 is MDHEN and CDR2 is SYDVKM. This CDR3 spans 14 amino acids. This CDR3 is CASSGGGVSQPQHF. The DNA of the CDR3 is TGTGCCAGCAGTGGGGGAGGAGTCAGTCAGCCCCAGCATTTT. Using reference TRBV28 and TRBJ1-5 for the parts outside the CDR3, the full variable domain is DVKVTQSSRYLVKRTGEKVFLECVQDMDHENMFWYRQDPGLGLRLIYFSYDVKMKEKGDIPEGYSVSREKKERFSLILESASTNQTSMYLCASSGGGVSQPQHFGDGTRLSIL.

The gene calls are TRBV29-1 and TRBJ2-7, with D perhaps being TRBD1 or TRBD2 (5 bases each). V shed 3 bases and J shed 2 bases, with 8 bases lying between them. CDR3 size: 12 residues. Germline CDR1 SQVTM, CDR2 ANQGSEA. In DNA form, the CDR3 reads TGCAGCGTTGAGGGGACCCCCTACGAGCAGTACTTC. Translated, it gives CSVEGTPYEQYF.

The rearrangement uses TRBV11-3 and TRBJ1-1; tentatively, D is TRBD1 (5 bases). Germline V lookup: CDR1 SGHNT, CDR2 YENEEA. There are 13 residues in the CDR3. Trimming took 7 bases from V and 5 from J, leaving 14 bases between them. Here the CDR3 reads CASNKGSWTEAFF. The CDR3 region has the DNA TGTGCCAGCAACAAGGGGTCATGGACTGAAGCTTTCTTT.

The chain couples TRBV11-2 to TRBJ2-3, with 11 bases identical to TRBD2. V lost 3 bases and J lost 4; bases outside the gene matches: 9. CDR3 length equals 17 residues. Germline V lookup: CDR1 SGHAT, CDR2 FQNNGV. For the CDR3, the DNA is TGTGCCAGCAGCTTTAACCCTGGGACTAGCGGACCAGATACGCAGTATTTT. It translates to CASSFNPGTSGPDTQYF. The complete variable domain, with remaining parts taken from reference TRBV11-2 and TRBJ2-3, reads EAGVAQSPRYKIIEKRQSVAFWCNPISGHATLYWYQQILGQGPKLLIQFQNNGVVDDSQLPKDRFSAERLKGVDSTLKIQPAKLEDSAVYLCASSFNPGTSGPDTQYFGPGTRLTVL.

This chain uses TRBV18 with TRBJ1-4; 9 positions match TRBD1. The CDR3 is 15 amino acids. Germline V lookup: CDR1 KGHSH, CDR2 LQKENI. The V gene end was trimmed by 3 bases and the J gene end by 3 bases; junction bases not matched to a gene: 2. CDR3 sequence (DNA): TGTGCCAGCTCACCGGGACAGGGCGCTAATGAAAAACTGTTTTTT. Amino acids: CASSPGQGANEKLFF.

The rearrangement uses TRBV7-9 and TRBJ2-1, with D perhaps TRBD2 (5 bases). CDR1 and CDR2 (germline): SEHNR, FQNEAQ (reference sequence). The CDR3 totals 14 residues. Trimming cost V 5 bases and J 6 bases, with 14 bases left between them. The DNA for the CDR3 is TGTGCCAGCAGCCGTACATCGGGGAGCAATGAGCAGTTCTTC. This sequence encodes CASSRTSGSNEQFF.

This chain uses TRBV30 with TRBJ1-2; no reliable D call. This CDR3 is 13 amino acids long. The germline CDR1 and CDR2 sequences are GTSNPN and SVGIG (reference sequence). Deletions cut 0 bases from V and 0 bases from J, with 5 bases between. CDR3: CAWSVLANYGYTF. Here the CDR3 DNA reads TGTGCCTGGAGTGTTCTGGCTAACTATGGCTACACCTTC.

The CDR3 coding sequence is TGTGCCAGCAGTGAGGGACAGTATGGCTACACCTTC. This encodes CASSEGQYGYTF. The gene calls are TRBV6-1 and TRBJ1-2; TRBD1 agrees at 7 bases. The CDR3 loop spans 12 amino acids. V dropped 3 bases and J dropped 5; count of bases not matched to a gene: 0. Germline CDR1 is MNHNS and CDR2 is SASEGT.

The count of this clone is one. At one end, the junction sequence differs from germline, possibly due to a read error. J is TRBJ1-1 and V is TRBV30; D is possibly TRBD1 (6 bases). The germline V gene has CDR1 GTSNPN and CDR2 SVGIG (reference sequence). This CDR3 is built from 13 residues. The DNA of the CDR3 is TGTGCCTCGAGTGCGGGGGGCAACACTGAAGCTTTCTTT. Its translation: CASSAGGNTEAFF. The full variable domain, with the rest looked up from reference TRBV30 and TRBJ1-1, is SQTIHQWPATLVQPVGSPLSLECTVEGTSNPNLYWYRQAAGRGLQLLFYSVGIGQISSEVPQNLSASRPQDRQFILSSKKLLLSDSGFYLCASSAGGNTEAFFGQGTRLTVV.

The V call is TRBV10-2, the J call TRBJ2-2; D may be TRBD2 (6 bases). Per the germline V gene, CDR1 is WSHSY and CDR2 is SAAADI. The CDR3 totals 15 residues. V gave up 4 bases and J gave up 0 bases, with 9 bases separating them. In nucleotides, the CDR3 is TGCGCCAGCAGTGTGGGGACTGCGAACACCGGGGAGCTGTTTTTT. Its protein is CASSVGTANTGELFF.

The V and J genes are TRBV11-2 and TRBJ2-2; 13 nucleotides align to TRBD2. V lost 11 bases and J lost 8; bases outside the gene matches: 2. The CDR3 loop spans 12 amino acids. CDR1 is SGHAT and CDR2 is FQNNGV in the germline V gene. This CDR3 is CAEGLAGGELFF. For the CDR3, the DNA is TGTGCCGAGGGACTAGCGGGAGGGGAGCTGTTTTTT.

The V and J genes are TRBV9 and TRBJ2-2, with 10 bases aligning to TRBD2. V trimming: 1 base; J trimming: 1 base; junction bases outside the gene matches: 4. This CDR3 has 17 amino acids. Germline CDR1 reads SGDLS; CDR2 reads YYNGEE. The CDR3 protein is CASSVLAGALNTGELFF. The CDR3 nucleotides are TGTGCCAGCAGCGTACTAGCGGGAGCCTTGAACACCGGGGAGCTGTTTTTT.

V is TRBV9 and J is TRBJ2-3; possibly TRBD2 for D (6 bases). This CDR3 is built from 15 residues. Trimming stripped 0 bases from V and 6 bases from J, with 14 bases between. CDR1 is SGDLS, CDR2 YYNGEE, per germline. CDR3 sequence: CASSVGTGGWDTQYF. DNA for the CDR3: TGTGCCAGCAGCGTAGGAACAGGAGGGTGGGATACGCAGTATTTT.

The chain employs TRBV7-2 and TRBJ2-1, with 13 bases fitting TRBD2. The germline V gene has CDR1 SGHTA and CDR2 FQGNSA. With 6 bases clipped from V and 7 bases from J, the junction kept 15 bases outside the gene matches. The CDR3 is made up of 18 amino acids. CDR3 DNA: TGTGCCAGCAGAACGTCGCCGGGACTAGCGGGGTTCGGGAATGAGCAGTTCTTC. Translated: CASRTSPGLAGFGNEQFF. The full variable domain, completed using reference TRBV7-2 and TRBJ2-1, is GAGVSQSPSNKVTEKGKDVELRCDPISGHTALYWYRQSLGQGLEFLIYFQGNSAPDKSGLPSDRFSAERTGGSVSTLTIQRTQQEDSAVYLCASRTSPGLAGFGNEQFFGPGTRLTVL.